This paragraph covers one TCR beta chain sequence. Its antigen is unidentified. The TCR beta cDNA libraries carried unique molecular identifiers. From approximately 0.95 to 9.8 million T cells, roughly 530,000 cDNA molecules were obtained. TCRdb independently ran MiXCR on the PCR reads; one entry per CDR3 protein. The table lists about half a million distinct CDR3 sequences, around 34% of them singletons. The sample comes from a study of post-analysis software for immune sequencing data. Overall study context: Relapsing-remitting, secondary progressive and progressive-relapsing courses of multiple sclerosis were included.

This CDR3 is 15 amino acids long. V lost 0 bases, J lost 7 bases, and 13 bases lay in between. From germline, CDR1 is LGHDT and CDR2 YNNKEL (reference sequence). Study-wide results and caveats: Patients carried roughly five TRBV segments more frequently than controls did, and TRBV5-6, TRBV5-1 and TRBV20-1 were among them. Analysis by F measure revealed that same-batch samples clustered strongly together. Normalized Chao1 diversity was significantly reduced in patients versus controls.

The chain has TRBV3-1 and TRBJ1-5; maybe TRBD1 (6 bases). This TCR was recovered from a girl under 18 with multiple sclerosis. Sequences were obtained from blood. The CDR3 region has the DNA TGTGCCAGCAGCCAAGAACGAGGGGGTGGACAGCCCCAGCATTTT. This codes for CASSQERGGGQPQHF.